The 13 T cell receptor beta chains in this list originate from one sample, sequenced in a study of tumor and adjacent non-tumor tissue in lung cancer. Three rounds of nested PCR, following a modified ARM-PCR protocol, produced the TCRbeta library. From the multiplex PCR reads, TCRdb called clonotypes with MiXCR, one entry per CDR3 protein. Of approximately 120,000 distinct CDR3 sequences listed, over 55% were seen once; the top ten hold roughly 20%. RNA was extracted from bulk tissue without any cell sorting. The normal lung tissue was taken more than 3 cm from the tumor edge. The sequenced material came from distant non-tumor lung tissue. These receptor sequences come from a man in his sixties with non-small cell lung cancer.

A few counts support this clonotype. The CDR3 DNA is TGCAGTGCTAGAGCGGTCAGGGGGAACACTGAAGCTTTCTTT. Translating gives CSARAVRGNTEAFF. The chain is built from TRBV20-1 and TRBJ1-1; tentatively, D is TRBD1 (6 bases). The germline V and J ends were trimmed by 1 base and 1 base, with 10 bases remaining between them. CDR3 length: 14 amino acids. Germline V gene data show CDR1 as DFQATT and CDR2 as SNEGSKA (reference sequence).

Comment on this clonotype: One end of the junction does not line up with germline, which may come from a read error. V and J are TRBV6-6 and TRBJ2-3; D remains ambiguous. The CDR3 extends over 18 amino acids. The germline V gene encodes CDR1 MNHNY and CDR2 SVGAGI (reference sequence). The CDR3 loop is CSSSYSTEGPGGTDTQYF. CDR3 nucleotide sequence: TGTTCCAGCAGTTACTCAACGGAAGGGCCAGGTGGTACAGATACGCAGTATTTT.

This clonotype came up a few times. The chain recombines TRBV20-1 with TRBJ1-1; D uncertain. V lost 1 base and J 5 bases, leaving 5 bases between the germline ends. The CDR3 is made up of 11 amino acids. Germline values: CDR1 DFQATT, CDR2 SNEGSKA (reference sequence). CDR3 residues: CSARVQTEAFF. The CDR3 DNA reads TGCAGTGCTAGAGTACAGACTGAAGCTTTCTTT.

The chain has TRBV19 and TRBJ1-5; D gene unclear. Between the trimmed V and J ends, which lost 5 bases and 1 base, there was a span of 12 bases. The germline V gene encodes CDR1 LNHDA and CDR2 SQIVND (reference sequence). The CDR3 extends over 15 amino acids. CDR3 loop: CASSPGPASNQPQHF. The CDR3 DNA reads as TGTGCCAGTAGTCCCGGCCCGGCGAGCAATCAGCCCCAGCATTTT.

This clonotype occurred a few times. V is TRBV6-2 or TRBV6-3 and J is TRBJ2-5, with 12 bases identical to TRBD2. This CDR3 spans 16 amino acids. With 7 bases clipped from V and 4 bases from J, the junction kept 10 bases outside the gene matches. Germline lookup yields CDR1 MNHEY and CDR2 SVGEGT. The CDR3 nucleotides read TGTGCCAGCATGTCGACTAGCGGGAGTCATCCAGAGACCCAGTACTTC. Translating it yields CASMSTSGSHPETQYF.

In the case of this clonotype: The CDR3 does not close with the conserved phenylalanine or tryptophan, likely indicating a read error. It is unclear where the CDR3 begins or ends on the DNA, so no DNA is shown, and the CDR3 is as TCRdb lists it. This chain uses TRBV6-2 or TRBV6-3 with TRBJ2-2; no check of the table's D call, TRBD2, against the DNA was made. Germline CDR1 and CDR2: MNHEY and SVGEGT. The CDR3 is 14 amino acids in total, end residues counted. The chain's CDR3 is CASRPDYATGELLL.

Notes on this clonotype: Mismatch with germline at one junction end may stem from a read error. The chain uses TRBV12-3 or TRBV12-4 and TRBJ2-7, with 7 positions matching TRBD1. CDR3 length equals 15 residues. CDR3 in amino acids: CVSSLRDSLAYDQYF. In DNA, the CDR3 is TGTGTCAGCAGTTTAAGGGACAGTCTAGCCTACGACCAGTACTTC.

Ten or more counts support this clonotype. CDR3 sequence (DNA): TGTGCCTGGAGTGGGCAGCAAAATGAAAAACTGTTTTTT. Its translation is CAWSGQQNEKLFF. J is TRBJ1-4 and V is TRBV30, with D unresolved. V lost 1 base and J lost 5, with 8 bases in between. This CDR3 has 13 amino acids. From germline, CDR1 is GTSNPN and CDR2 SVGIG (reference sequence).

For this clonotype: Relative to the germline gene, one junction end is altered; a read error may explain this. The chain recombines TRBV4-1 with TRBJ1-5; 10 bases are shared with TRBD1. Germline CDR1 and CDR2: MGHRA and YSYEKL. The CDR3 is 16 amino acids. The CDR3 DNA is TGCGCCAGCAGACAAGATGCTGACAGGGGGCCTCAGCCCCAGCATTTT. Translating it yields CASRQDADRGPQPQHF.

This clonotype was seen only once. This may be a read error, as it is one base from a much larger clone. CDR3 DNA sequence: TGTGCCAGCAGCATCCTGAGTTCCAACACCGGGGAGCTGTTTTTT. Amino acid sequence: CASSILSSNTGELFF. The J gene is TRBJ2-2, the V gene TRBV7-9; D not resolved. Germline CDR1 and CDR2: SEHNR and FQNEAQ (reference sequence). V dropped 5 bases and J dropped 2 bases, with 12 bases sitting between them. The length of the CDR3 is 15 residues.

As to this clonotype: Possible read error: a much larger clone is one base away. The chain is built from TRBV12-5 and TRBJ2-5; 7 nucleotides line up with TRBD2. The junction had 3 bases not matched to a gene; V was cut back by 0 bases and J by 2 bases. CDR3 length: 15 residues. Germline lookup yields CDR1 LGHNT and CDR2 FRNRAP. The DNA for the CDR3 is TGTGCTAGTGGTTTGGTATGGGGGGGACAAGAGACCCAGTACTTC. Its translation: CASGLVWGGQETQYF.

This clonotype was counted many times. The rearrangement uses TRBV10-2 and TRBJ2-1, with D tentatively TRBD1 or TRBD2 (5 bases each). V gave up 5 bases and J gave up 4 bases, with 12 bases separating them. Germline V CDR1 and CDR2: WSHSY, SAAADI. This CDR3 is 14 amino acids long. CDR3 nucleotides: TGCGCCAGCAGTCCCGGGACCTTATACAATGAGCAGTTCTTC. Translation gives CASSPGTLYNEQFF.

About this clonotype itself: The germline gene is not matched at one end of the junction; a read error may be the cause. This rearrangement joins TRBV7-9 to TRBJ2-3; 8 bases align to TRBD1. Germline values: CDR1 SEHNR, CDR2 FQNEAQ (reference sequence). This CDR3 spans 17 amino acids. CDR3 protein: CASSLAVGTGTTGTQYF. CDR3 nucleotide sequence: TGTGCCAGCAGCTTAGCGGTAGGGACAGGCACCACAGGTACGCAGTATTTT. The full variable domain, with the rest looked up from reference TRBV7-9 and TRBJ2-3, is DTGVSQNPRHKITKRGQNVTFRCDPISEHNRLYWYRQTLGQGPEFLTYFQNEAQLEKSRLLSDRFSAERPKGSFSTLEIQRTEQGDSAMYLCASSLAVGTGTTGTQYFGPGTRLTVL.